This entry lists 16 T cell receptor beta chains sequenced from one sample in a study of shared clonotypes between healthy human individuals. TCRdb's copy holds only in-frame clones and misses some; the assay was immunoSEQ multiplex PCR. This table holds 2 million or so clones, about 95% found once. The naive CD8 population came from CD45RO-negative cells selected for CCR7, without terminally differentiated effector memory CD45RA+ cells. The sample taken for sequencing was naive CD8+ T cells sorted from blood. The receptor source for this set is a man younger than 35 in good health.

This clone is a singleton in its sample. Other nucleotide sequences in the sample specify the same CDR3. The chain has TRBV27 and TRBJ2-7, with D perhaps assigned TRBD1 or TRBD2 (5 bases each). V lost 0 bases, J lost 5 bases, and 11 bases lay in between. This CDR3 region has 14 residues. CDR1 and CDR2 from the germline V gene are MNHEY and SMNVEV (reference sequence). The CDR3 DNA sequence: TGTGCCAGCAGTTTATCAGGGGACGGAGACGAGCAGTACTTC. Amino acid sequence: CASSLSGDGDEQYF.

The V and J genes are TRBV27 and TRBJ2-3, with 9 positions matching TRBD2. The CDR3 has 15 residues. The V gene's germline CDR1 is MNHEY and CDR2 SMNVEV (reference sequence). V was clipped by 3 bases and J by 6 bases; unmatched bases: 7. The CDR3 sequence is CASSFTAGGVDTQYF. The CDR3, as DNA: TGTGCCAGCAGTTTCACAGCGGGGGGAGTTGATACGCAGTATTTT.

The table lists this clone with a few counts. The CDR3 reads CASSLPYPSFQGPEQFF. The CDR3 DNA reads TGTGCCAGCAGCTTACCTTACCCCTCCTTCCAGGGGCCTGAGCAGTTCTTC. The chain links TRBV7-9 to TRBJ2-1; D is perhaps TRBD1 (6 bases). The CDR3 extends over 17 amino acids. CDR1 and CDR2 from the germline V gene are SEHNR and FQNEAQ (reference sequence). The germline V and J ends were trimmed by 2 bases and 9 bases, with 23 bases remaining between them.

This clone was observed once. The chain has TRBV4-1 and TRBJ1-2; 9 bases agree with TRBD1. The germline gives CDR1 MGHRA, CDR2 YSYEKL. The CDR3 is 15 amino acids. Losses at the gene ends were 1 base for V and 2 bases for J; bases not matched to a gene: 2. In DNA form, the CDR3 reads TGCGCCAGCAGCCAAGCTGACAGGGGGAACTATGGCTACACCTTC. Protein sequence: CASSQADRGNYGYTF.

The rearrangement links TRBV4-1 to TRBJ1-3; D is undetermined. The CDR3 spans 17 residues. The germline CDR1 and CDR2 sequences are MGHRA and YSYEKL. Between the trimmed V and J ends, which lost 0 bases and 0 bases, there was a span of 12 bases. The CDR3 protein is CASSQDATPSSGNTIYF. CDR3 sequence (DNA): TGCGCCAGCAGCCAAGATGCGACACCGAGCTCTGGAAACACCATATATTTT.

The rearrangement links TRBV5-8 to TRBJ1-1; D might be TRBD1 (6 bases). Germline loops: CDR1 SGHTS, CDR2 YDEGEE. V was pared by 0 bases and J by 1 base, with 16 bases between. The CDR3 spans 17 residues. Written as DNA, the CDR3 is TGTGCCAGCAGCTTGGCCACGGGCAGGGGTTGGAACACTGAAGCTTTCTTT. Encoded protein: CASSLATGRGWNTEAFF.

V gene TRBV18 combines with J gene TRBJ2-3; D tentatively reads TRBD1 or TRBD2 (5 bases each). This CDR3 contains 15 residues. Germline assignment: CDR1 KGHSH and CDR2 LQKENI. The ends were cut back, 3 bases at V and 2 bases at J, with 12 bases in the middle. CDR3 region: CASSPRDPVTDTQYF. CDR3 in DNA: TGTGCCAGCTCACCCCGGGACCCTGTCACAGATACGCAGTATTTT. Combining the CDR3 with reference TRBV18 and TRBJ2-3 gives the whole variable domain NAGVMQNPRHLVRRRGQEARLRCSPMKGHSHVYWYRQLPEEGLKFMVYLQKENIIDESGMPKERFSAEFPKEGPSILRIQQVVRGDSAAYFCASSPRDPVTDTQYFGPGTRLTVL.

The rearrangement joins TRBV5-1 to TRBJ2-1; 10 bases agree with TRBD2. V lost 4 bases and J lost 0; bases outside the gene matches: 10. The V gene's germline CDR1 is SGHRS and CDR2 YFSETQ. This CDR3 is built from 18 residues. Here the CDR3 reads CASSHPTLAGSSYNEQFF. The CDR3 DNA reads as TGCGCCAGCAGCCACCCCACACTAGCGGGAAGCTCCTACAATGAGCAGTTCTTC.

CDR3 sequence reads: CASGIRDADEAFF. In DNA, the CDR3 is TGTGCCAGTGGTATCAGGGACGCCGATGAAGCTTTCTTT. V and J are TRBV9 and TRBJ1-1, with D possibly being TRBD1 (5 bases). The CDR3 totals 13 residues. Trimming removed 8 bases from V and 7 bases from J, with 18 bases in between. Per the germline V gene, CDR1 is SGDLS and CDR2 is YYNGEE.

This chain joins TRBV6-5 and TRBJ2-1, with 9 bases matching TRBD1. CDR3 length equals 15 residues. Losses at the gene ends were 6 bases for V and 4 bases for J; bases not matched to a gene: 7. Germline V lookup: CDR1 MNHEY, CDR2 SVGAGI. CDR3 residues: CASSTGQGTYNEQFF. The CDR3, as DNA: TGTGCCAGCAGCACCGGACAGGGGACGTACAATGAGCAGTTCTTC.

The CDR3 DNA is TGTGCCAGCAGGGTCGGAGGACAGGGCCTCCACTTT. Its protein is CASRVGGQGLHF. The V and J genes are TRBV27 and TRBJ1-6; 8 bases align to TRBD1. Germline CDR1 MNHEY, CDR2 SMNVEV (reference sequence). This CDR3 has 12 residues. V lost 6 bases and J lost 15; bases outside the gene matches: 7.

The V and J genes are TRBV15 and TRBJ2-7, with 10 bases matching TRBD2. The CDR3 is made up of 16 amino acids. Looked up from germline, CDR1 is LNHNV and CDR2 is YYDKDF (reference sequence). The junction had 8 bases not matched to a gene; V was cut back by 3 bases and J by 3 bases. CDR3 loop: CATSRALAGDYYEQYF. The CDR3 DNA reads TGTGCCACCAGCAGGGCGCTAGCGGGAGATTACTACGAGCAGTACTTC.

This chain links TRBV28 with TRBJ2-4; 9 nucleotides agree with TRBD1. The V and J ends lost 3 bases and 6 bases, in that order; junction bases with no gene match: 6. The CDR3 length is 15 residues. Looked up from germline, CDR1 is MDHEN and CDR2 is SYDVKM. The CDR3 region is CASSFPPTGGNIQYF. The CDR3 DNA sequence: TGTGCCAGCAGTTTCCCTCCGACAGGGGGAAACATTCAGTACTTC.

The chain carries TRBV6-1 and TRBJ1-2; 7 bases match TRBD1. Per germline, CDR1 MNHNS and CDR2 SASEGT. The CDR3 extends over 13 amino acids. J was trimmed by 3 bases and V by 6 bases; bases with no gene match: 4. Here the CDR3 DNA reads TGTGCCAGCAGGGACCAGGGGGACTATGGCTACACCTTC. Its translation is CASRDQGDYGYTF.

V and J are TRBV27 and TRBJ2-1; 7 bases map to TRBD1. This CDR3 comprises 17 residues. CDR1 is MNHEY and CDR2 is SMNVEV in the germline V gene (reference sequence). V was clipped by 11 bases and J by 6 bases; unmatched bases: 22. CDR3 DNA sequence: TGTGCCTCCACGGGACAGAGGGGAACCCTAACCCGCAATGAGCAGTTCTTC. Amino acid sequence: CASTGQRGTLTRNEQFF.

V usage is TRBV9 and J usage is TRBJ2-6; D perhaps matches TRBD2 (5 bases). The CDR3 loop spans 15 amino acids. Germline values: CDR1 SGDLS, CDR2 YYNGEE. The ends were cut back, 3 bases at V and 0 bases at J, with 7 bases in the middle. As DNA, the CDR3 is TGTGCCAGCAGCGGAGGGAGCTCTGGGGCCAACGTCCTGACTTTC. It yields the protein CASSGGSSGANVLTF.